This TCR beta chain was recorded in a study of T-cell reconstitution after alpha-beta-depleted transplantation in children. Whole-study results and caveats: Alpha-beta T cells about two months after transplant reportedly derived from several hundred expanded graft clones.

As for this clonotype: Its cognate antigen is unknown.

The library targeted TCRbeta and was prepared with unique molecular identifiers. MiXCR, run by TCRdb on the PCR reads, gives a single entry per CDR3 protein. This table has 550,000 to 600,000 distinct CDR3 sequences, roughly 23% appearing once. In germline, CDR1 is SEHNR, CDR2 FQNEAQ (reference sequence). The germline V and J ends were trimmed by 8 bases and 5 bases, with 9 bases remaining between them. The CDR3 is 11 amino acids. Material: PBMCs, mostly from graft donor cells, obtained 360 days after TCRalphabeta/CD19-depleted stem cell transplant. The chain couples TRBV7-9 to TRBJ1-1; tentative D call: TRBD1 (5 bases). The origin of this receptor is a boy in the first two years of life who had a stem cell transplant for acute myeloid leukemia, so the T cells may come from the graft donor. DNA of the CDR3: TGTGCCAGCGTGGGGGGGACTGAAGCTTTCTTT. Amino acid sequence: CASVGGTEAFF.